One and the same sample provided the 15 T cell receptor beta chains below, sequenced in a study of cytomegalovirus exposure and HLA in healthy donors. Researchers ran the PCR with 60 Vbeta and 13 Jbeta primers. Repertoires were generated with immunoSEQ multiplex PCR, while TCRdb's copy carries only in-frame clones and drops some. The sample contains about 140,000 clones, 70% of which appear only once. Sequencing input: PBMCs. The receptors here all came from a woman in her thirties in good health and CMV-seronegative.

The chain uses TRBV28 and TRBJ2-5, with D possibly TRBD1 on 6 matching bases. With 5 bases removed from V and 2 bases from J, the gap between germline ends came to 18 bases. Germline-derived CDR1 and CDR2 are MDHEN and SYDVKM. The CDR3 spans 16 residues. CDR3 protein: CASSPYQGSKQETQYF. Written as DNA, the CDR3 is TGTGCCAGCAGTCCCTACCAGGGGTCTAAGCAAGAGACCCAGTACTTC. The full variable domain, in which reference TRBV28 and TRBJ2-5 provide the parts outside the CDR3, is DVKVTQSSRYLVKRTGEKVFLECVQDMDHENMFWYRQDPGLGLRLIYFSYDVKMKEKGDIPEGYSVSREKKERFSLILESASTNQTSMYLCASSPYQGSKQETQYFGPGTRLLVL.

The chain uses TRBV2 and TRBJ2-3, with TRBD1 identical over 7 bases. J lost 6 bases, V lost 5 bases, and 8 bases had no gene match. CDR1 and CDR2 (germline): SNHLY, FYNNEI. The CDR3 runs 14 residues. The CDR3 protein is CASSLITGEDTQYF. DNA for the CDR3: TGTGCCAGCAGTCTAATCACAGGGGAGGATACGCAGTATTTT.

The chain links TRBV7-9 to TRBJ1-1; D gene uncertain. V was pared by 4 bases and J by 3 bases, with 3 bases between. Germline V gene data show CDR1 as SEHNR and CDR2 as FQNEAQ (reference sequence). This CDR3 is 11 amino acids long. CDR3 residues: CASSSYTEAFF. For the CDR3, the DNA is TGTGCCAGCAGCTCTTACACTGAAGCTTTCTTT.

This clone was counted a single time. The CDR3 DNA is TGTGCCTGCATTGCAACGAGCTCCTACGAGCAGTACTTC. Protein product: CACIATSSYEQYF. The rearrangement joins TRBV30 to TRBJ2-7; D is ambiguous. CDR3 size: 13 residues. The germline V gene encodes CDR1 GTSNPN and CDR2 SVGIG (reference sequence). Trimming stripped 6 bases from V and 0 bases from J, with 12 bases between.

The chain uses TRBV19 and TRBJ1-5; D is undetermined. Trimming took 5 bases from V and 0 from J, leaving 11 bases between them. Germline V CDR1 and CDR2: LNHDA, SQIVND (reference sequence). This CDR3 is built from 15 residues. This CDR3 is CASSLSGDSNQPQHF. The CDR3 region has the DNA TGTGCCAGTAGTCTCAGCGGAGATAGCAATCAGCCCCAGCATTTT.

The CDR3 DNA sequence: TGCGCCAGCAGCTTGGAAGTAGCGGGTGAGCAGTTCTTC. It translates to CASSLEVAGEQFF. The gene calls are TRBV5-1 and TRBJ2-1; TRBD2 matches at 7 bases. V shed 0 bases, J shed 9 bases, and the junction held 3 bases outside the gene matches. Germline V gene sequence: CDR1 SGHRS, CDR2 YFSETQ. This CDR3 comprises 13 residues.

The chain recombines TRBV29-1 with TRBJ2-4; TRBD2 might be the D (6 bases). V lost 4 bases to trimming and J lost 5 bases, with 9 bases between them. The CDR3 is 12 residues long. Germline CDR1 and CDR2: SQVTM and ANQGSEA. The CDR3: CSVVGTQNIQYF. DNA for the CDR3: TGCAGCGTTGTTGGGACTCAAAACATTCAGTACTTC.

This clone has only a few counts. The chain employs TRBV11-1 and TRBJ2-2; D might be TRBD1 (6 bases). Trimming stripped 5 bases from V and 2 bases from J, with 21 bases between. The CDR3 sequence is 18 residues long. Germline values: CDR1 SGHAT, CDR2 FQDESV (reference sequence). The CDR3 loop is CASSRQWGRGVNTGELFF. CDR3 bases: TGTGCCAGCAGCCGACAGTGGGGCAGGGGCGTAAACACCGGGGAGCTGTTTTTT.

The chain is built from TRBV27 and TRBJ1-2; 11 bases align to TRBD1. After removal of 5 bases from V and 1 base from J, the junction contained 3 bases not matched to a gene. The CDR3 spans 15 residues. Germline lookup yields CDR1 MNHEY and CDR2 SMNVEV (reference sequence). The CDR3 reads CASSLGQGGNYGYTF. Here the CDR3 DNA reads TGTGCCAGCAGTCTGGGACAGGGGGGTAACTATGGCTACACCTTC.

The rearrangement links TRBV4-2 to TRBJ2-1, with 8 bases lining up with TRBD2. Germline V lookup: CDR1 LGHNA, CDR2 YNFKEQ. The CDR3 runs 16 residues. Trimming removed 0 bases from V and 2 bases from J; junction bases left unmatched: 3. CDR3 sequence: CASSQEASGPYNEQFF. CDR3 nucleotides: TGTGCCAGCAGCCAAGAAGCTAGCGGGCCCTACAATGAGCAGTTCTTC.

The rearrangement joins TRBV19 to TRBJ2-1; D is possibly TRBD1 (6 bases). V lost 4 bases to trimming and J lost 8 bases, with 15 bases between them. This CDR3 region has 14 residues. Germline lookup yields CDR1 LNHDA and CDR2 SQIVND (reference sequence). The CDR3 DNA reads as TGTGCCAGTAGTAACAGGGCCGTTGAGGATGAGCAGTTCTTC. Translated, it gives CASSNRAVEDEQFF.

The CDR3 sequence: CASSERGLSVSEAFF. For the CDR3, the DNA is TGTGCCAGCAGTGAACGGGGTCTCTCAGTATCTGAAGCTTTCTTT. The chain couples TRBV6-1 to TRBJ1-1; D remains unclear. CDR1 MNHNS and CDR2 SASEGT come from the germline V gene. Between the trimmed V and J ends, which lost 2 bases and 6 bases, there was a span of 16 bases. CDR3 length equals 15 residues.

This clone has a single count. V and J are TRBV18 and TRBJ2-7; TRBD1 matches 8 bases. CDR3 length: 15 amino acids. Per the germline V gene, CDR1 is KGHSH and CDR2 is LQKENI. V lost 5 bases to trimming and J lost 6 bases; unmatched junction nucleotides: 12. DNA of the CDR3: TGTGCCAGCTCATATCTGGGGACAGGCCTTGTCGAGCAGTACTTC. It codes for CASSYLGTGLVEQYF.

This chain uses TRBV7-9 with TRBJ1-1; TRBD1 agrees at 8 bases. Unmatched junction bases numbered 5, after V lost 2 bases and J lost 6 bases. Germline CDR1 and CDR2: SEHNR and FQNEAQ (reference sequence). CDR3 length equals 14 residues. CDR3 region: CASSLNLGQAEAFF. Written as DNA, the CDR3 is TGTGCCAGCAGCTTAAACCTGGGACAGGCTGAAGCTTTCTTT.

This chain connects TRBV7-3 to TRBJ2-5, with D perhaps TRBD2 (6 bases). The CDR3 consists of 13 residues. Germline V gene lookup returns CDR1 SGHTA and CDR2 FQGTGA. V lost 3 bases and J 5 bases, leaving 10 bases between the germline ends. In DNA, the CDR3 is TGTGCCAGCAGCTTGGGGGGTTGGGAGACCCAGTACTTC. Protein product: CASSLGGWETQYF.